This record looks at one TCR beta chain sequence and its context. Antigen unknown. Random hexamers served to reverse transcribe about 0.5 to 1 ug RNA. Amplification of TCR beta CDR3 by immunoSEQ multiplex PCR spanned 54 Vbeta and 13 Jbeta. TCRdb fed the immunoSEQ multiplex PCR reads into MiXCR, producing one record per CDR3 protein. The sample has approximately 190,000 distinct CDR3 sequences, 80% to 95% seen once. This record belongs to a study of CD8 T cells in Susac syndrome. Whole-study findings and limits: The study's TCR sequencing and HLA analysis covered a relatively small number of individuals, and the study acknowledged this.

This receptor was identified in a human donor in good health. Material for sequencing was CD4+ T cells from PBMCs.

This CDR3 is CAISDVEETQYF. The CDR3 nucleotides are TGTGCCATCAGTGATGTAGAAGAGACCCAGTACTTC. The genes are TRBV10-3 and TRBJ2-5; D is uncertain. Germline CDR1 reads ENHRY; CDR2 reads SYGVKD. The CDR3 is 12 amino acids. V gave up 3 bases and J gave up 3 bases, with 5 bases separating them.